The entry that follows covers one T cell receptor beta chain sequence. Germline lookup yields CDR1 MRHNA and CDR2 SNTAGT. The CDR3 contains 14 residues. Losses at the gene ends were 5 bases for V and 2 bases for J; bases not matched to a gene: 4. The data were taken from a study of blood T cell repertoires in COVID-19. Produced via immunoSEQ multiplex PCR; TCRdb's table is partial and in-frame only. The sample contains about 58,000 clones, 60% to 85% of which appear only once. The receptor comes from a human donor in a cohort sampled during active COVID-19. Sequencing input: peripheral blood. The chain joins TRBV6-4 to TRBJ1-1; 8 bases fit TRBD1. CDR3 loop: CASSRDRSNTEAFF. CDR3 DNA sequence: TGTGCCAGCAGTCGGGACAGGAGTAACACTGAAGCTTTCTTT.